This is a list of T cell receptor beta chains from one sample in a study of blood T cell repertoires in COVID-19. Method: immunoSEQ multiplex PCR; TCRdb's copy keeps in-frame clones and lacks some. The data contain roughly 140,000 clones, roughly 79% of them singletons. Sample: peripheral blood. These receptors originate from a woman aged 60-75 years with acute or convalescent COVID-19. The CDR3 runs from the conserved cysteine through the conserved F or W.

j_gene: TRBJ1-1
len: 15
v_gene: TRBV5-1
CDR3aa: CASSIAPTGNTEAFF

j_gene: TRBJ2-2
len: 14
v_gene: TRBV6-4
CDR3aa: CASSAGGSFGELFF

j_gene: TRBJ2-3
len: 15
v_gene: TRBV7-2
CDR3aa: CASSLAGAITDTQYF

j_gene: TRBJ1-2
len: 13
v_gene: TRBV7-2
CDR3aa: CASTPLRTGGYTF

j_gene: TRBJ2-1
len: 13
v_gene: TRBV5-1
CDR3aa: CASGGLALDEQFF

j_gene: TRBJ2-7
len: 12
v_gene: TRBV6-5
CDR3aa: CASSLNVWEQYF

j_gene: TRBJ2-7
len: 15
v_gene: TRBV5-1
CDR3aa: CASSLVSGPTYEQYF

j_gene: TRBJ2-3
len: 15
v_gene: TRBV9
CDR3aa: CASSPSGSRTDTQYF

j_gene: TRBJ2-1
len: 14
v_gene: TRBV5-1
CDR3aa: CASSSRQGEDEQFF

j_gene: TRBJ1-5
len: 16
v_gene: TRBV6-1
CDR3aa: CASSEGRQGYNQPQHF

j_gene: TRBJ2-5
len: 14
v_gene: TRBV30
CDR3aa: CACHLQGRGETQYF

j_gene: TRBJ1-2
len: 14
v_gene: TRBV14
CDR3aa: CASSQAGGADGYTF

j_gene: TRBJ1-2
len: 15
v_gene: TRBV30
CDR3aa: CAWRGGQTTDYGYTF

j_gene: TRBJ2-7
len: 13
v_gene: TRBV14
CDR3aa: CASSQDLGAEQYF

j_gene: TRBJ2-7
len: 12
v_gene: TRBV27
CDR3aa: CASSGGLYEQYF

j_gene: TRBJ2-7
len: 17
v_gene: TRBV5-1
CDR3aa: CASSWAGGARSSYEQYF

j_gene: TRBJ1-5
len: 13
v_gene: TRBV30
CDR3aa: CAWGTGTAQPQHF

j_gene: TRBJ2-1
len: 14
v_gene: TRBV28
CDR3aa: CASSFPAQVNEQFF

j_gene: TRBJ1-2
len: 14
v_gene: TRBV29-1
CDR3aa: CSVEVYRVPYGYTF

j_gene: TRBJ2-7
len: 17
v_gene: TRBV27
CDR3aa: CASRLVPLAGARNEQYF

j_gene: TRBJ1-5
len: 16
v_gene: TRBV27
CDR3aa: CASSSGQGLWNQPQHF

j_gene: TRBJ2-1
len: 16
v_gene: TRBV5-1
CDR3aa: CASSLGQGTQQGEQFF

j_gene: TRBJ2-5
len: 18
v_gene: TRBV7-7
CDR3aa: CASSPLRSSGRVQETQYF

j_gene: TRBJ2-3
len: 16
v_gene: TRBV11-2
CDR3aa: CASSLGSLSSTDTQYF

j_gene: TRBJ2-4
len: 15
v_gene: TRBV6-6
CDR3aa: CASSPYGGTPNIQYF

j_gene: TRBJ2-5
len: 14
v_gene: TRBV11-2
CDR3aa: CASSLGMEQETQYF

j_gene: TRBJ2-7
len: 16
v_gene: TRBV19
CDR3aa: CASSSSRTGVNYEQYF

j_gene: TRBJ2-1
len: 16
v_gene: TRBV11-2
CDR3aa: CASSFRRGSSYNEQFF

j_gene: TRBJ1-2
len: 12
v_gene: TRBV29-1
CDR3aa: CSVESRGGGYTF

j_gene: TRBJ2-1
len: 15
v_gene: TRBV29-1
CDR3aa: CSVLDTRGLSGNQFF

j_gene: TRBJ2-1
len: 16
v_gene: TRBV3-1/TRBV3-2
CDR3aa: CASSRPGQGDRGEQFF

j_gene: TRBJ2-1
len: 16
v_gene: TRBV28
CDR3aa: CASSYRLLAVYNEQFF

j_gene: TRBJ2-2
len: 16
v_gene: TRBV7-9
CDR3aa: CASSAMGPSNTGELFF

j_gene: TRBJ1-2
len: 14
v_gene: TRBV5-1
CDR3aa: CASKWDKLDYGYTF

j_gene: TRBJ2-7
len: 15
v_gene: TRBV7-8
CDR3aa: CASSLLGGSLYEQYF

j_gene: TRBJ2-2
len: 20
v_gene: TRBV5-1
CDR3aa: CASSLAPGQGSTIRAGELFF

j_gene: TRBJ2-1
len: 15
v_gene: TRBV28
CDR3aa: CASRTFKRTYNEQFF

j_gene: TRBJ2-1
len: 12
v_gene: TRBV27
CDR3aa: CSLGGALGEQFF

j_gene: TRBJ2-7
len: 18
v_gene: TRBV6-1
CDR3aa: CASSEALLGLAGVYEQYF

j_gene: TRBJ1-5
len: 12
v_gene: TRBV12-3/TRBV12-4
CDR3aa: CASSQGVQPQHF

j_gene: TRBJ2-7
len: 15
v_gene: TRBV2
CDR3aa: CASRTRGLTTGEQYF

j_gene: TRBJ2-7
len: 17
v_gene: TRBV6-1
CDR3aa: CASSESASGRVAYEQYF

j_gene: TRBJ2-2
len: 12
v_gene: TRBV18
CDR3aa: CASSTTTGELFF

j_gene: TRBJ2-1
len: 16
v_gene: TRBV15
CDR3aa: CATSRIAGSSYNEQFF

j_gene: TRBJ2-7
len: 16
v_gene: TRBV5-6
CDR3aa: CASSLFRTSIYYEQYF

j_gene: TRBJ2-2
len: 15
v_gene: TRBV29-1
CDR3aa: CSASRGGQRSGELFF

j_gene: TRBJ2-5
len: 14
v_gene: TRBV20-1
CDR3aa: CSASDRGMVETQYF

j_gene: TRBJ2-1
len: 14
v_gene: TRBV9
CDR3aa: CASGQGSLYNEQFF

j_gene: TRBJ1-6
len: 17
v_gene: TRBV7-8
CDR3aa: CASSLISGTGLNSPLHF

j_gene: TRBJ1-1
len: 13
v_gene: TRBV10-1
CDR3aa: CASIGTTNTEAFF

j_gene: TRBJ2-5
len: 15
v_gene: TRBV18
CDR3aa: CASSDRDTAWETQYF

j_gene: TRBJ1-1
len: 15
v_gene: TRBV4-2
CDR3aa: CASSQTARSRTEAFF

j_gene: TRBJ1-5
len: 16
v_gene: TRBV4-1
CDR3aa: CASSLYLGQVAEPQHF

j_gene: TRBJ1-6
len: 15
v_gene: TRBV30
CDR3aa: CAGRTGVSYNSPLHF

j_gene: TRBJ2-2
len: 18
v_gene: TRBV27
CDR3aa: CASSKVLGLAGYTGELFF

j_gene: TRBJ1-1
len: 16
v_gene: TRBV14
CDR3aa: CASSQGSGQNNTEAFF

j_gene: TRBJ2-1
len: 14
v_gene: TRBV14
CDR3aa: CASSQELSYNEQFF

j_gene: TRBJ2-5
len: 13
v_gene: TRBV27
CDR3aa: CASSHRKEETQYF

j_gene: TRBJ1-1
len: 12
v_gene: TRBV12-1
CDR3aa: CASSSDSFEAFF